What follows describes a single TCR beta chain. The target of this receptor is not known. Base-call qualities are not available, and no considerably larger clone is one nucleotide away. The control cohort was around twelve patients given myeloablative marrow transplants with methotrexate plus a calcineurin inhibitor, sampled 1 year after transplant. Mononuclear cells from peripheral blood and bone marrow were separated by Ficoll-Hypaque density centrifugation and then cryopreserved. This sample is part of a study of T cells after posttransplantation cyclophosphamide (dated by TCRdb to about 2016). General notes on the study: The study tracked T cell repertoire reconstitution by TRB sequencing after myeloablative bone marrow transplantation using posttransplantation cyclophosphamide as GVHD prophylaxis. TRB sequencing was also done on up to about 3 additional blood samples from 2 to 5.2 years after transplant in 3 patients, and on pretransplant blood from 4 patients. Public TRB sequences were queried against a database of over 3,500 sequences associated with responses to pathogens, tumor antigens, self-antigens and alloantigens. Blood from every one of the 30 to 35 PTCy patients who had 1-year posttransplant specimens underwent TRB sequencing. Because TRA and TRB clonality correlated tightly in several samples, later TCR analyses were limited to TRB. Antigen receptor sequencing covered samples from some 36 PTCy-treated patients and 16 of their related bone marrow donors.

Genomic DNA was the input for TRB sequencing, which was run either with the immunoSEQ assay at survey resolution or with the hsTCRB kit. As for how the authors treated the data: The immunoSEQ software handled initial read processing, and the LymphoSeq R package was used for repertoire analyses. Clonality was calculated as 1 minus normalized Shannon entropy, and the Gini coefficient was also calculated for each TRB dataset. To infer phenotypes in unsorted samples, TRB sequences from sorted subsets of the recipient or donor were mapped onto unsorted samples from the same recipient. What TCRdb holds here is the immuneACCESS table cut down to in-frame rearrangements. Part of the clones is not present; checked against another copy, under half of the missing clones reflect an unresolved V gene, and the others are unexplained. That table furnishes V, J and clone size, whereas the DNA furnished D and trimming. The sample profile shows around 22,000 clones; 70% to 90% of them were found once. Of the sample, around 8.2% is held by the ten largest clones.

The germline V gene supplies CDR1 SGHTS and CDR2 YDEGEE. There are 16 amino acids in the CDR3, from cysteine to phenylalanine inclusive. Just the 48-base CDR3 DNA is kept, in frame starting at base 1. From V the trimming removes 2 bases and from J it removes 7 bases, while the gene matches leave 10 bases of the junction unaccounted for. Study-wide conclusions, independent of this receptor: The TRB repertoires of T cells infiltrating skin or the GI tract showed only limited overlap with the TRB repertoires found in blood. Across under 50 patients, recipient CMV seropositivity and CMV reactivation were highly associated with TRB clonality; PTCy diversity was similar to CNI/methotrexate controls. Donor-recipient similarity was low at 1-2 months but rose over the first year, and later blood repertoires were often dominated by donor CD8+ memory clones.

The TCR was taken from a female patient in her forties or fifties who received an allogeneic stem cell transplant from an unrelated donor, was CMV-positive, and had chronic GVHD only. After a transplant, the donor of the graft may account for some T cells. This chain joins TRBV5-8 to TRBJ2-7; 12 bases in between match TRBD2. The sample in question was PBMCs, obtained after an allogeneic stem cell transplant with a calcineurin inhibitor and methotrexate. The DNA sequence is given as TGTGCCAGCAGCTTCAGACGACTAGCGGGAGAGGAAGAGCAGTACTTC. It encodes CASSFRRLAGEEEQYF.